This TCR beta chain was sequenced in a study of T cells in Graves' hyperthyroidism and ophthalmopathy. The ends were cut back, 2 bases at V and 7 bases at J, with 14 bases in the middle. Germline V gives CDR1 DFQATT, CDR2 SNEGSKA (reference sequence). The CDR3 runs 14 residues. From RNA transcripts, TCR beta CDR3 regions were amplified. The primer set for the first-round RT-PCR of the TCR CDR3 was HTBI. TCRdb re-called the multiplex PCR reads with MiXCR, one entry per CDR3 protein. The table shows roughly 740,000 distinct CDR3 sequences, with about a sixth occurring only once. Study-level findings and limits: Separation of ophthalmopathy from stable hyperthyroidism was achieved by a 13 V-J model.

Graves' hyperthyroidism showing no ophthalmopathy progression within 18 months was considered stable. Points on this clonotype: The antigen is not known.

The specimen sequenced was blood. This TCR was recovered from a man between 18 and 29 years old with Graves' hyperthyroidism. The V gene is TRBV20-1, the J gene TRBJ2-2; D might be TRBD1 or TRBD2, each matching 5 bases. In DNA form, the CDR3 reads TGCAGTGCTAGACCGACAGTGGGGAGCGGGGAGCTGTTTTTT. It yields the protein CSARPTVGSGELFF.